These 28 T cell receptor beta chains were sequenced from one sample in a study of OX40 agonist ivuxolimab in advanced cancers. Assay used: immunoSEQ multiplex PCR; TCRdb lists only in-frame clones, some missing. The data hold roughly 43,000 clones, with 88% observed a single time. Material: CD4+ or CD8+ T cells sorted from blood, obtained in a trial of the OX40 agonist ivuxolimab. The source is an adult with an advanced solid tumor such as melanoma, head and neck, liver or kidney cancer.

This chain links TRBV2 with TRBJ1-2; no clear D gene. V was trimmed by 1 base and J by 3 bases, leaving 6 bases between them. CDR3 length equals 13 residues. The germline gives CDR1 SNHLY, CDR2 FYNNEI. CDR3 DNA sequence: TGTGCCAGCAGTGAAGGACAATACTATGGCTACACCTTC. It specifies CASSEGQYYGYTF.

The chain joins TRBV13 to TRBJ2-3; D gene unclear. Per the germline V gene, CDR1 is PRHDT and CDR2 is FYEKMQ (reference sequence). Between the trimmed V and J ends, which lost 7 bases and 0 bases, there was a span of 11 bases. The CDR3 runs 14 residues. The CDR3 here is CASTGGHSTDTQYF. Written as DNA, the CDR3 is TGTGCCAGCACAGGTGGGCATAGCACAGATACGCAGTATTTT. Full variable domain (missing parts from reference TRBV13 and TRBJ2-3): AAGVIQSPRHLIKEKRETATLKCYPIPRHDTVYWYQQGPGQDPQFLISFYEKMQSDKGSIPDRFSAQQFSDYHSELNMSSLELGDSALYFCASTGGHSTDTQYFGPGTRLTVL.

The chain recombines TRBV6-1 with TRBJ2-1; 8 bases agree with TRBD1. V lost 4 bases to trimming and J lost 6 bases; unmatched junction nucleotides: 5. The germline gives CDR1 MNHNS, CDR2 SASEGT. CDR3 length: 14 amino acids. CDR3 bases: TGTGCCAGCAGTGGACAGGGGCGCATCAATGAGCAGTTCTTC. Residues: CASSGQGRINEQFF.

This clone was recorded only once. This chain connects TRBV7-3 to TRBJ2-7; 7 nucleotides align to TRBD2. V was clipped by 5 bases and J by 5 bases; unmatched bases: 9. The CDR3 runs 14 residues. Looked up from germline, CDR1 is SGHTA and CDR2 is FQGTGA. CDR3 nucleotides: TGTGCCAGCAGCAGGGGTGAGGGACTACACGAGCAGTACTTC. Translating it yields CASSRGEGLHEQYF.

V usage is TRBV9 and J usage is TRBJ2-6, with 7 nucleotides matching TRBD2. The junction had 7 bases not matched to a gene; V was cut back by 5 bases and J by 2 bases. Germline V gene sequence: CDR1 SGDLS, CDR2 YYNGEE. The CDR3 runs 16 residues. The CDR3 region is CASSGRGKAGANVLTF. DNA of the CDR3: TGTGCCAGCAGTGGGAGGGGAAAAGCTGGGGCCAACGTCCTGACTTTC.

The rearrangement uses TRBV18 and TRBJ1-1; D gene ambiguous. V dropped 2 bases and J dropped 0 bases, with 7 bases sitting between them. Germline V gene sequence: CDR1 KGHSH, CDR2 LQKENI. This CDR3 has 14 amino acids. The CDR3 reads CASSPNQLNTEAFF. The CDR3 nucleotides read TGTGCCAGCTCACCAAATCAGTTGAACACTGAAGCTTTCTTT.

The CDR3 loop reads CASGHEQYF. The CDR3 nucleotides read TGTGCCAGCGGCCACGAGCAGTACTTC. The V gene is TRBV2, the J gene TRBJ2-7; no reliable D call. The V end was cut by 8 bases, the J end by 5 bases, with 4 bases between. The CDR3 loop spans 9 amino acids. Germline values: CDR1 SNHLY, CDR2 FYNNEI.

V usage is TRBV5-1 and J usage is TRBJ2-1, with TRBD2 as a possible D gene (7 bases). CDR3 length: 13 residues. Germline V gene data show CDR1 as SGHRS and CDR2 as YFSETQ. Deletions cut 6 bases from V and 9 bases from J, with 16 bases between. This CDR3 reads CASTPGGGVEQFF. Written as DNA, the CDR3 is TGCGCCAGCACCCCGGGGGGCGGCGTTGAGCAGTTCTTC.

This clone has just one count. The gene calls are TRBV4-1 and TRBJ1-1; unclear D gene. Germline V CDR1 and CDR2: MGHRA, YSYEKL. Trimming removed 4 bases at V and 0 bases at J, with 9 bases between. The CDR3 is 14 amino acids. The CDR3 DNA reads TGCGCCAGCAGCCGAGGGATGGTGAACACTGAAGCTTTCTTT. Protein product: CASSRGMVNTEAFF.

The sample holds a few counts of this clone. The chain uses TRBV10-3 and TRBJ1-1; the D is unclear. V was pared by 8 bases and J by 1 base, with 11 bases between. CDR1 and CDR2 from the germline V gene are ENHRY and SYGVKD. The CDR3 runs to 13 residues. Here the CDR3 reads CAIAAKQNTEAFF. The CDR3 DNA follows: TGTGCCATCGCGGCCAAACAGAACACTGAAGCTTTCTTT.

The chain joins TRBV27 to TRBJ1-5, with TRBD1 matching 7 bases. V shed 5 bases and J 3 bases; nucleotides not matched to a gene: 1. The CDR3 extends over 13 amino acids. CDR1 is MNHEY and CDR2 is SMNVEV in the germline V gene (reference sequence). CDR3 in amino acids: CASSDRANQPQHF. Written as DNA, the CDR3 is TGTGCCAGCAGTGACAGGGCCAATCAGCCCCAGCATTTT.

This clone has just one count. The chain uses TRBV5-6 and TRBJ1-2, with D unresolved. CDR3 size: 18 residues. V lost 1 base to trimming and J lost 0 bases, with 19 bases between them. CDR1 is SGHDT and CDR2 is YYEEEE in the germline V gene. The CDR3 loop reads CASSLNRWMPKANYGYTF. CDR3 nucleotide sequence: TGTGCCAGCAGCTTGAACAGATGGATGCCTAAGGCTAACTATGGCTACACCTTC.

This clone was seen a handful of times. This sequence joins TRBV6-4 and TRBJ2-1, with TRBD2 matching over 8 bases. The V segment lost 0 bases and the J segment 4 bases; nucleotides outside the gene matches: 5. CDR1 is MRHNA and CDR2 is SNTAGT in the germline V gene. CDR3 size: 16 residues. CDR3 amino acids: CASSDSGTSGYNEQFF. CDR3 bases: TGTGCCAGCAGTGACTCGGGGACTAGTGGTTACAATGAGCAGTTCTTC.

This chain connects TRBV4-3 to TRBJ2-2, with D tentatively TRBD1 (6 bases). The CDR3 covers 16 residues. Germline-derived CDR1 and CDR2 are LGHNA and YSLEER. V dropped 0 bases and J dropped 6 bases, with 14 bases sitting between them. The CDR3, as DNA: TGCGCCAGCAGCCAAGATTCGGCAGGGGAGTCCGGGGAGCTGTTTTTT. This translates into CASSQDSAGESGELFF.

This clone showed up just once. The genes are TRBV15 and TRBJ1-4; weak D call: TRBD1 (5 bases). The CDR3 has 14 residues. V was trimmed by 0 bases and J by 9 bases, leaving 11 bases between them. The germline V gene encodes CDR1 LNHNV and CDR2 YYDKDF (reference sequence). The CDR3 DNA reads as TGTGCCACCAGCAGAGATCGCCAGGGCAAAAAACTGTTTTTT. It specifies CATSRDRQGKKLFF.

This rearrangement joins TRBV5-1 to TRBJ2-2; no clear D gene. Germline V gene lookup returns CDR1 SGHRS and CDR2 YFSETQ. V was trimmed by 1 base and J by 2 bases, leaving 9 bases between them. The CDR3 loop spans 15 amino acids. This CDR3 reads CASSLRSVNTGELFF. The DNA for the CDR3 is TGCGCCAGCAGCTTGCGGTCGGTAAACACCGGGGAGCTGTTTTTT.

J is TRBJ2-7 and V is TRBV7-9; D unresolved. The length of the CDR3 is 12 residues. Germline V gene data show CDR1 as SEHNR and CDR2 as FQNEAQ (reference sequence). Trimming cost V 8 bases and J 2 bases, with 10 bases left between them. The CDR3 protein is CASGPGAYEQYF. In nucleotides, the CDR3 is TGTGCCAGCGGACCAGGCGCCTACGAGCAGTACTTC.

This clone has just one count. This chain links TRBV4-1 with TRBJ2-7; D might be TRBD2 (6 bases). This CDR3 contains 17 residues. Per germline, CDR1 MGHRA and CDR2 YSYEKL. V gave up 0 bases and J gave up 4 bases, with 19 bases separating them. CDR3: CASSQEALASTRYEQYF. For the CDR3, the DNA is TGCGCCAGCAGCCAAGAGGCCCTAGCGTCAACGAGGTACGAGCAGTACTTC.

This rearrangement joins TRBV18 to TRBJ1-6; D possibly corresponds to TRBD1 (6 bases). CDR3 length: 16 amino acids. The germline gives CDR1 KGHSH, CDR2 LQKENI. Trimming cost V 3 bases and J 6 bases, with 15 bases left between them. CDR3 region: CASSPLSGEGNSPLHF. For the CDR3, the DNA is TGTGCCAGCTCACCGTTATCAGGGGAAGGTAATTCACCCCTCCACTTT.

The chain uses TRBV30 and TRBJ2-6; D gene uncertain. Looked up from germline, CDR1 is GTSNPN and CDR2 is SVGIG (reference sequence). V was trimmed by 2 bases and J by 0 bases, leaving 8 bases between them. The CDR3 has 15 amino acids. The CDR3 loop reads CAWSTVRSGANVLTF. The CDR3 DNA is TGTGCCTGGAGTACGGTTCGCTCTGGGGCCAACGTCCTGACTTTC.

The chain uses TRBV10-1 and TRBJ2-7, with 8 bases aligning to TRBD1. The trim removed 0 bases at V and 2 bases at J, leaving 6 bases unmatched. The CDR3 has 16 residues. CDR1 and CDR2 (germline): WNHNN, SYGVQD (reference sequence). DNA of the CDR3: TGCGCCAGCAGTGAGTCACTGGACAGGGCCCCCTACGAGCAGTACTTC. Translating it yields CASSESLDRAPYEQYF.

The chain links TRBV30 to TRBJ2-7; no reliable D call. CDR3 length equals 15 residues. The germline CDR1 and CDR2 sequences are GTSNPN and SVGIG (reference sequence). Trimming left V 0 bases short and J 0 bases short, with 12 bases between. The CDR3: CAWSVRGHTSYEQYF. CDR3 in DNA: TGTGCCTGGAGTGTACGCGGTCACACCTCCTACGAGCAGTACTTC.

The CDR3, as DNA: TGTGCCAGCGCCCTACAGGGGGCGAAGGCTGAAGCTTTCTTT. Translating gives CASALQGAKAEAFF. The chain couples TRBV5-5 to TRBJ1-1, with TRBD1 matching 9 bases. CDR1 is SGHKS, CDR2 YYEKEE, per germline (reference sequence). Trimming at V came to 7 bases and at J to 6 bases, leaving 10 bases not matched to a gene. The CDR3 length is 14 residues.

CDR3 in DNA: TGTGCCAGCAATGAGTCAGAAGGGGAAATTGGGGAGACCCAGTACTTC. It yields the protein CASNESEGEIGETQYF. The genes are TRBV2 and TRBJ2-5; D possibly corresponds to TRBD1 (5 bases). Trimming removed 7 bases at V and 5 bases at J, with 23 bases between. The germline CDR1 and CDR2 sequences are SNHLY and FYNNEI. The CDR3 is 16 amino acids. Full variable domain (rest looked up from reference TRBV2 and TRBJ2-5): EPEVTQTPSHQVTQMGQEVILRCVPISNHLYFYWYRQILGQKVEFLVSFYNNEISEKSEIFDDQFSVERPDGSNFTLKIRSTKLEDSAMYFCASNESEGEIGETQYFGPGTRLLVL.

V gene TRBV28 combines with J gene TRBJ1-4; TRBD1 might be the D (5 bases). There are 13 residues in the CDR3. Trimming stripped 6 bases from V and 6 bases from J, with 11 bases between. CDR1 and CDR2 (germline): MDHEN, SYDVKM. CDR3 in DNA: TGTGCCAGCAGCCAAGACAGCTATGAAAAACTGTTTTTT. This gives the protein CASSQDSYEKLFF.

DNA for the CDR3: TGTGCCAGCCGCCAGGGACAGGCCAATGAGCAGTTCTTC. Protein: CASRQGQANEQFF. The rearrangement links TRBV6-5 to TRBJ2-1; the match to TRBD1 covers 8 bases. V was pared by 8 bases and J by 6 bases, with 6 bases of the junction left unmatched. Germline V lookup: CDR1 MNHEY, CDR2 SVGAGI. The length of the CDR3 is 13 residues.

The genes are TRBV4-1 and TRBJ2-7, with TRBD1 as a possible D gene (6 bases). V was clipped by 2 bases and J by 0 bases, with 17 bases between them. Per the germline V gene, CDR1 is MGHRA and CDR2 is YSYEKL. There are 17 residues in the CDR3. DNA for the CDR3: TGCGCCAGCAGCCAACGGGACATCGGACCCTCCTCCTACGAGCAGTACTTC. Translated, it gives CASSQRDIGPSSYEQYF.

The rearrangement joins TRBV28 to TRBJ2-7, with a tentative D call TRBD1 (5 bases). Trimming took off 6 bases at V and 0 bases at J, with 12 bases between the two ends. Germline V lookup: CDR1 MDHEN, CDR2 SYDVKM. The CDR3 is 14 amino acids. The CDR3 DNA is TGTGCCAGCAGCCTGACAGCAAGCTCCTACGAGCAGTACTTC. It yields the protein CASSLTASSYEQYF.